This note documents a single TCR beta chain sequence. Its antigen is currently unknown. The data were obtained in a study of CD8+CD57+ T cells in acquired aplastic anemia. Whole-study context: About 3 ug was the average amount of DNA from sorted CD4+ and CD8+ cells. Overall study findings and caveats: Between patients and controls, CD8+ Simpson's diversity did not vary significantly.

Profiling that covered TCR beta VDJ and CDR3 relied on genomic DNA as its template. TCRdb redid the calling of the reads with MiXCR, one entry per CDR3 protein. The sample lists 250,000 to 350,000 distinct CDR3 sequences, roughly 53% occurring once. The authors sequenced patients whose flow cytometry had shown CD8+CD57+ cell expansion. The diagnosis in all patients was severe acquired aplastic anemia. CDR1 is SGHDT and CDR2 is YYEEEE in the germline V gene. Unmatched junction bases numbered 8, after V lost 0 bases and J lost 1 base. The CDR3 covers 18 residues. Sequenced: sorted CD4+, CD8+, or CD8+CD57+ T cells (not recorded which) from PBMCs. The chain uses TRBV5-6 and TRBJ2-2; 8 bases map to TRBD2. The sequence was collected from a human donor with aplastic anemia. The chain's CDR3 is CASSLAAGAGGNTGELFF. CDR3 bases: TGTGCCAGCAGCTTGGCCGCCGGGGCGGGGGGGAACACCGGGGAGCTGTTTTTT.